This T cell receptor (beta chain) was recovered during a study of blood T cell repertoires in COVID-19 (dated by TCRdb to about 2020). Notes on the research overall: Collaborator samples came from the United States, Italy and Spain and covered acute and convalescent phases of COVID-19. Samples came from the ongoing ImmuneRACE study (first 160 participants) plus 1,254 subjects from 6 global collaborators. Nearly every sample came with metadata listing a de-identified subject ID, COVID-19 status, age in years and sex. The dataset comprised deeply sampled blood TCRbeta repertoires from subjects exposed to, actively infected with, or recovered from COVID-19. A freely available public database, intended as a resource for researchers studying the immune response to SARS-CoV-2, is where the repertoires were released. HLA class I and class II types, where available, came from metadata supplied by the sample provider rather than from assay-based typing. The prospective study material was composed of cDNA or gDNA derived from T cells, B-cell-depleted T cells, or PBMCs.

Broader findings and caveats from the paper: Clinical and demographic metadata were provided uncurated, with the amount varying by source and participant.

A word on this clone: Its recognized antigen is unknown. Base-call qualities are not available, and no considerably larger clone is one nucleotide away.

In the prospective study, participants were roughly 18 to 95 years old, resided in approximately 25 geographic areas of the United States, and were enrolled through a virtual design. In the prospective study, cohorts were assigned on the basis of participant-reported clinical history obtained from a screening survey and a study questionnaire. Exposed participants had been in contact, within 2 weeks of entering the study, with a person who had a PCR-confirmed or clinician-diagnosed case of COVID-19. Mobile phlebotomists in the prospective study collected whole blood, serum and a nasopharyngeal or oropharyngeal swab from every participant. Over a roughly 2-month period, participants in the prospective study had the option of providing additional blood draws and questionnaires. Before DNA extraction, prospective study blood samples were shipped either frozen or at room temperature. TCRbeta CDR3 regions were amplified from genomic DNA using the immunoSEQ Assay, a bias-controlled multiplex PCR. The authors' analysis ran thus. The number of nucleated cells in each sample was estimated by amplification of reference gene primers within the assay. To quantify the absolute abundance of each unique TCRbeta CDR3 rearrangement, sequence reads were collapsed and filtered. Productive Simpson clonality was computed per sample as the square root of Simpson's diversity index over productive rearrangements. Sourced from immuneACCESS, this table was stored by TCRdb with only in-frame sequences that have V and J called. A share of the clones is absent; for the studies checked, an unresolved V gene accounts for under half, and the remainder has no known explanation. V, J and clone size are taken as reported in that table, and D and trimming were inferred from the DNA itself. Here the sample has 300,000 or so clones; roughly 86% occur a single time. The ten largest clones represent 2.9% of the sample.

The TCR was taken from a woman aged 50 to 65 who had been exposed to COVID-19. Material for sequencing was PBMCs or T cells enriched from blood (not recorded which).

The CDR3 amino acid sequence is: CASSPGLTETQYF. In nucleotides, the sequence is TGTGCCAGCAGTCCGGGGTTGACGGAGACCCAGTACTTC. This chain joins TRBV28 to TRBJ2-5, with a tentative D gene TRBD2 over 5 matching bases. From the cysteine through the phenylalanine, the CDR3 covers 13 amino acids. CDR3 DNA is the only sequence kept; it has 39 bases, read in frame from the first base. From a lookup of the germline V gene, CDR1 and CDR2 are MDHEN and SYDVKM. Deletion took 5 bases off V and 5 bases off J, with a span of 12 bases between the germline ends.